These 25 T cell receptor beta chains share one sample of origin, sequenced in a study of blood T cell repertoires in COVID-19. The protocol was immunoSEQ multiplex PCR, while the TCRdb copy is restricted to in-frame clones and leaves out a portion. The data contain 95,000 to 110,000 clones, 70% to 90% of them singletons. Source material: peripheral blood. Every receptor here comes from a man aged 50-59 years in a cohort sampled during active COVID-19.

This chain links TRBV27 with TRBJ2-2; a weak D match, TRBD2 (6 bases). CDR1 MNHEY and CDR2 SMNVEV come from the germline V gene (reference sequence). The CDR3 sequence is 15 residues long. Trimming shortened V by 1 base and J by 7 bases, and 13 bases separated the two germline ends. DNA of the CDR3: TGTGCCAGCAGTTTATTTGGCGGGGCGGGCGGGGAGCTGTTTTTT. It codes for CASSLFGGAGGELFF.

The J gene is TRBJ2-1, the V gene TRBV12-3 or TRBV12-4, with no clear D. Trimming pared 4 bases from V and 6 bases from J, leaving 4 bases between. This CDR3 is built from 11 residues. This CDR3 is CASSSGNEQFF. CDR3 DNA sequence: TGTGCCAGCAGTTCGGGCAATGAGCAGTTCTTC.

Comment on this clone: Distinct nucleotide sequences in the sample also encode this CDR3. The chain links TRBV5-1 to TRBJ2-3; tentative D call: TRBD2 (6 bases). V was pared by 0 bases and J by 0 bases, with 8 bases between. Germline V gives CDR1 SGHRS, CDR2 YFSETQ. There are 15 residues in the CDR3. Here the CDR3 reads CASSLAGGSTDTQYF. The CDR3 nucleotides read TGCGCCAGCAGCTTGGCCGGGGGAAGCACAGATACGCAGTATTTT.

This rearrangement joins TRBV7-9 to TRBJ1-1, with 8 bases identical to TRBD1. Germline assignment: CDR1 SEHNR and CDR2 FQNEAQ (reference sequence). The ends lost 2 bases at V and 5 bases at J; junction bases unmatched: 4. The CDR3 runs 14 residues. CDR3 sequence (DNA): TGTGCCAGCAGCTTACAGGGGGCTGGGACTGAAGCTTTCTTT. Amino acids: CASSLQGAGTEAFF.

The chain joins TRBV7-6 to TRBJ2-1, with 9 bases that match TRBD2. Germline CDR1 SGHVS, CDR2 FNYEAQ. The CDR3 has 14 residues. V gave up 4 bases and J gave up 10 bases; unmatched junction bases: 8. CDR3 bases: TGTGCCAGCAGCTCTAGCGGGGTCCGGGGGGAGCAGTTCTTC. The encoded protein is CASSSSGVRGEQFF.

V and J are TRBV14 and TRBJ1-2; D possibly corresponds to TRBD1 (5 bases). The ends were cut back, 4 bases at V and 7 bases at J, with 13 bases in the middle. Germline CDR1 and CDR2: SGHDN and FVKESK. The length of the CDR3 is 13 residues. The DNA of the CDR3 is TGTGCCAGCAGCCTCCGGGACTGGGCTGGCTACACCTTC. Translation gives CASSLRDWAGYTF.

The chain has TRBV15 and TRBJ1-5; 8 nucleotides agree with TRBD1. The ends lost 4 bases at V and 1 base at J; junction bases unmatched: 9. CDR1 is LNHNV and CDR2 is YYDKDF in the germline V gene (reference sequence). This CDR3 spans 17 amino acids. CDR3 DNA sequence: TGTGCCACCAGCAACGGTCAGGGGGCGAAAAGCAATCAGCCCCAGCATTTT. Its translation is CATSNGQGAKSNQPQHF.

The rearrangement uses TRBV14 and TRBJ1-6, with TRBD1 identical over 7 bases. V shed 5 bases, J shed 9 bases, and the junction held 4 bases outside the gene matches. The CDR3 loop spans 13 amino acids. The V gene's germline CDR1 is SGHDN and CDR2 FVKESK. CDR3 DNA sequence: TGTGCCAGCAGCTACAACAGGGGTTCACCCCTCCACTTT. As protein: CASSYNRGSPLHF. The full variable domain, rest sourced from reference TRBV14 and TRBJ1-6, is EAGVTQFPSHSVIEKGQTVTLRCDPISGHDNLYWYRRVMGKEIKFLLHFVKESKQDESGMPNNRFLAERTGGTYSTLKVQPAELEDSGVYFCASSYNRGSPLHFGNGTRLTVT.

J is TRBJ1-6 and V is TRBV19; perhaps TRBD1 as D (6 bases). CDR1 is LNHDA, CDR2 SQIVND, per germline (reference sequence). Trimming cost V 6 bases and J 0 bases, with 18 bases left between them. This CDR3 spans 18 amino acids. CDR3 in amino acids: CASSTGTFGSSYNSPLHF. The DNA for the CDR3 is TGTGCCAGTAGCACCGGGACATTTGGAAGCTCCTATAATTCACCCCTCCACTTT.

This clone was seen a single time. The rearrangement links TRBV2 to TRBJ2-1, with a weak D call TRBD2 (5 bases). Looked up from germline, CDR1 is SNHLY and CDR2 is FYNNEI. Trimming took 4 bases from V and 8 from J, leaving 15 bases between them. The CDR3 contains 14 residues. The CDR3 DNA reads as TGTGCCAGCAGTGCCGGACTTAGTTCGTATGAGCAGTTCTTC. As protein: CASSAGLSSYEQFF.

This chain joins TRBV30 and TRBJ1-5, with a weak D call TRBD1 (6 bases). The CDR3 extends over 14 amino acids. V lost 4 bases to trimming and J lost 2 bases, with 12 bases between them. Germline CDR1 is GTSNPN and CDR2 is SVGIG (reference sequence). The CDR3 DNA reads TGTGCCTGGACCCTCAGGGGCCGCAATCAGCCCCAGCATTTT. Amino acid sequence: CAWTLRGRNQPQHF.

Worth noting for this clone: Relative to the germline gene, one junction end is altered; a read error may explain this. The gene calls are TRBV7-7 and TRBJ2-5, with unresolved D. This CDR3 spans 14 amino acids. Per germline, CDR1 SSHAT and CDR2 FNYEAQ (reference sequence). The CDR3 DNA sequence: TGTGCTAGCAGCTTAGCAGGCCAGGAAGAGACCCAGTACTTC. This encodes CASSLAGQEETQYF.

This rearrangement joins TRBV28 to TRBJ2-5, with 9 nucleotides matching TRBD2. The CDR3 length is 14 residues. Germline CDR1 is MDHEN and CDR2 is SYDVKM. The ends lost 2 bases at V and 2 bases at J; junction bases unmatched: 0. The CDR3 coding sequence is TGTGCCAGCAGTTTAGCGGGGGGGCAAGAGACCCAGTACTTC. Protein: CASSLAGGQETQYF.

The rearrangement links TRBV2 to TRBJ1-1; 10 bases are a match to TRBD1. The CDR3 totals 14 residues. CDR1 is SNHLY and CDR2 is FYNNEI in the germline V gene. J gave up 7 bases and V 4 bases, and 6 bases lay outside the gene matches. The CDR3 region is CASSGDRGISEAFF. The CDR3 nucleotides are TGTGCCAGCAGTGGGGACAGGGGAATTAGTGAAGCTTTCTTT.

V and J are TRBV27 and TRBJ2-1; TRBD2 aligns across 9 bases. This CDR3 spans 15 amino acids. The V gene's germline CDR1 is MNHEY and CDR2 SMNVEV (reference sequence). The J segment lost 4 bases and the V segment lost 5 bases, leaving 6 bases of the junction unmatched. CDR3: CASSTGTSLYNEQFF. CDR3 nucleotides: TGTGCCAGCAGTACCGGGACTAGCCTTTACAATGAGCAGTTCTTC.

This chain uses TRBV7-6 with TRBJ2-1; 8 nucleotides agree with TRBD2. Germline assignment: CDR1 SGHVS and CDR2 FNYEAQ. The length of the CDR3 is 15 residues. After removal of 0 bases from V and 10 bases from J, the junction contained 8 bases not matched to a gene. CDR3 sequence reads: CASSLASGGPFEQFF. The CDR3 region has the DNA TGTGCCAGCAGCTTAGCTTCGGGGGGGCCTTTCGAGCAGTTCTTC.

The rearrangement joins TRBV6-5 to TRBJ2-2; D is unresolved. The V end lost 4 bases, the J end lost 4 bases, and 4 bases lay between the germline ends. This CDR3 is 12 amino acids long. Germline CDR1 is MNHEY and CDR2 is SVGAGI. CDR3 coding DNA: TGTGCCAGCAGTTCCGTCACCGGGGAGCTGTTTTTT. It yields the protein CASSSVTGELFF.

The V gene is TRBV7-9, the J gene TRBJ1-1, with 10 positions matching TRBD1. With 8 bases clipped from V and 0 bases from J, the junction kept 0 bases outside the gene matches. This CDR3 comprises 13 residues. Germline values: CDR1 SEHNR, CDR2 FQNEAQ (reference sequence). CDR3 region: CASGTGVNTEAFF. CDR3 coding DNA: TGTGCCAGCGGGACAGGGGTGAACACTGAAGCTTTCTTT.

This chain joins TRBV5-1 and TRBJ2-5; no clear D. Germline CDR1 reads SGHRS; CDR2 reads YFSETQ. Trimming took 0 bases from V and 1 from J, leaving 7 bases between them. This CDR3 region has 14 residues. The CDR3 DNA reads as TGCGCCAGCAGCTTGGACCCAGGCCAAGAGACCCAGTACTTC. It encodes CASSLDPGQETQYF.

Here the CDR3 reads CASSSIDLQGPGNTIYF. CDR3 coding DNA: TGTGCCAGCTCATCGATCGACTTACAGGGGCCCGGAAACACCATATATTTT. The chain carries TRBV18 and TRBJ1-3; 7 positions match TRBD1. CDR1 is KGHSH and CDR2 is LQKENI in the germline V gene. The CDR3 extends over 17 amino acids. Trimming took 5 bases from V and 4 from J; bases not matched to a gene: 14.

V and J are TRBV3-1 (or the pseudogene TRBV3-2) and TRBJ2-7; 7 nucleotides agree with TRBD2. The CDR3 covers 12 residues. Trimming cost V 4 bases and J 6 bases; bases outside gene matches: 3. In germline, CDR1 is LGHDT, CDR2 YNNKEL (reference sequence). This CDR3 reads CASSPWGGEQYF. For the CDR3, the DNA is TGTGCCAGCAGCCCTTGGGGGGGCGAGCAGTACTTC.

The CDR3, as DNA: TGTGCCAGCAGCGAATCCGGGATCTACACCAATGAGCAGTTCTTC. It is translated as CASSESGIYTNEQFF. The genes are TRBV13 and TRBJ2-1, with TRBD2 as a possible D gene (5 bases). The V and J ends lost 5 bases and 6 bases respectively, with 17 bases between them. Germline-derived CDR1 and CDR2 are PRHDT and FYEKMQ (reference sequence). CDR3 size: 15 residues.

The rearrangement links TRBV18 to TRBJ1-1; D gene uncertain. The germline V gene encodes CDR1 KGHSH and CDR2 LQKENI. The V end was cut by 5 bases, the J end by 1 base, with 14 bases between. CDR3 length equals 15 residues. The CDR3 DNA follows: TGTGCCAGCTCATCTAACCGGGCGGGGAACACTGAAGCTTTCTTT. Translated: CASSSNRAGNTEAFF.

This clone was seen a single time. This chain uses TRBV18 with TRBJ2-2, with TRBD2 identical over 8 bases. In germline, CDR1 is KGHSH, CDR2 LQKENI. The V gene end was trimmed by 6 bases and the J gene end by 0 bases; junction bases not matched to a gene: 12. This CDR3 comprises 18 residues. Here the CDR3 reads CASSPFVRGGSNTGELFF. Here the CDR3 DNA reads TGTGCCAGCTCCCCCTTTGTACGGGGGGGATCGAACACCGGGGAGCTGTTTTTT.

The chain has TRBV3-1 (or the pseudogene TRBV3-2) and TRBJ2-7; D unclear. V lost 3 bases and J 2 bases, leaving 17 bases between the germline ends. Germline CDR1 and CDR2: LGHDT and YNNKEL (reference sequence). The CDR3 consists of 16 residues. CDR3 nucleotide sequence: TGTGCCAGCAGCCAGACCCTGGCAGGCCGAACCTACGAGCAGTACTTC. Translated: CASSQTLAGRTYEQYF.